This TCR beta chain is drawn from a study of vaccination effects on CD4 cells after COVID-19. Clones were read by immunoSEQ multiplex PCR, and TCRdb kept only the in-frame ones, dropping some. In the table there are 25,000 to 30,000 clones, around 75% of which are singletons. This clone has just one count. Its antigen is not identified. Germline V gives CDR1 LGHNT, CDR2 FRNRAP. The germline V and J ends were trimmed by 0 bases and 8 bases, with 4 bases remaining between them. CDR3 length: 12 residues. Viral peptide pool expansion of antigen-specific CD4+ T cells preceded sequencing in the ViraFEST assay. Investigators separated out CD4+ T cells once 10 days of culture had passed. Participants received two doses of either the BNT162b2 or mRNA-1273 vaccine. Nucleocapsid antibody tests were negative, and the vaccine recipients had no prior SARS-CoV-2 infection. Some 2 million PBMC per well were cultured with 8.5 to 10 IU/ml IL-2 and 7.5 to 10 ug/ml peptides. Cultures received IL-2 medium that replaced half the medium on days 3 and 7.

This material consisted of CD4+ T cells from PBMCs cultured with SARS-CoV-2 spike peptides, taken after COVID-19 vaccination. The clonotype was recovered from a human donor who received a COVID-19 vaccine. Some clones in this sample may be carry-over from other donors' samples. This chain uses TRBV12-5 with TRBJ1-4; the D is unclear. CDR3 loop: CASGLVQEKLFF. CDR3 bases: TGTGCTAGTGGTTTGGTACAAGAAAAACTGTTTTTT.